What follows are 8 T cell receptor beta chains derived from one specimen sequenced in a study of spatial heterogeneity in lung cancer (dated by TCRdb to between 2018 and 2020). The library was built by means of 5' RACE. The instrument given in TCRdb is NextSeq 500. The raw public reads went through TCRdb reprocessing: fastp at Q25, MiXCR clone calling, in-frame beta chains kept. Every distinct CDR3 protein forms one entry, paired with its most common genes and DNA. The sample data list some 45,000 distinct CDR3 sequences, and approximately 10% of these were observed just once. The ten largest clones take up 42% of the sample. In light of the paper, this sample's time point label describes: sample taken at primary tumor resection. Without any cell sorting, TCR sequencing was performed on whole RNA extracted either from tumor and nontumor lung tissue or from cryopreserved PBMC samples. The sequencing used PBMCs, collected at surgery. The receptors shown here come from a female donor with early-stage non-small cell lung cancer.

The J gene is TRBJ2-1, the V gene TRBV3-1; D is ambiguous. V lost 0 bases to trimming and J lost 8 bases, with 11 bases between them. The V gene's germline CDR1 is LGHDT and CDR2 YNNKEL (reference sequence). The CDR3 contains 14 residues. The CDR3 protein is CASSQDTRNDEQFF. CDR3 bases: TGTGCCAGCAGCCAAGATACTCGGAACGATGAGCAGTTCTTC.

This clonotype was counted a few times. The chain couples TRBV3-1 to TRBJ2-3, with D perhaps given as TRBD1 or TRBD2 (5 bases each). Germline values: CDR1 LGHDT, CDR2 YNNKEL (reference sequence). This CDR3 comprises 12 residues. V gave up 4 bases and J gave up 4 bases, with 6 bases separating them. CDR3 coding DNA: TGTGCCAGCAGCCGAGGGGCAGATACGCAGTATTTT. The encoded protein is CASSRGADTQYF.

This clonotype turned up a few times. The chain employs TRBV7-6 and TRBJ1-4; maybe TRBD1 (5 bases). This CDR3 has 16 amino acids. Trimming shortened V by 8 bases and J by 0 bases, and 16 bases separated the two germline ends. The germline CDR1 and CDR2 sequences are SGHVS and FNYEAQ. This chain's CDR3 is CASGHYPGSTNEKLFF. CDR3 coding DNA: TGTGCCAGCGGACACTATCCAGGGTCAACTAATGAAAAACTGTTTTTT. Full variable domain (outside the CDR3, taken from reference TRBV7-6 and TRBJ1-4): GAGVSQSPRYKVTKRGQDVALRCDPISGHVSLYWYRQALGQGPEFLTYFNYEAQQDKSGLPNDRFSAERPEGSISTLTIQRTEQRDSAMYRCASGHYPGSTNEKLFFGSGTQLSVL.

Only a few counts were recorded for this clonotype. The rearrangement links TRBV29-1 to TRBJ2-3; 9 bases agree with TRBD2. Per the germline V gene, CDR1 is SQVTM and CDR2 is ANQGSEA. V lost 6 bases and J lost 2; bases outside the gene matches: 15. The CDR3 covers 17 residues. CDR3: CSVGRRGGNIDTDTQYF. Here the CDR3 DNA reads TGCAGCGTCGGGAGGCGGGGGGGCAACATTGACACAGATACGCAGTATTTT.

The sample holds a few counts of this clonotype. This sequence joins TRBV20-1 and TRBJ1-2; no clear D. Trimming cost V 3 bases and J 4 bases, with 9 bases left between them. Germline V lookup: CDR1 DFQATT, CDR2 SNEGSKA (reference sequence). The CDR3 consists of 12 residues. CDR3: CSASSLAYGYTF. The CDR3 nucleotides read TGCAGTGCTAGTTCCTTGGCCTATGGCTACACCTTC.

This clonotype has a handful of counts. V gene TRBV30 combines with J gene TRBJ2-3; 11 nucleotides agree with TRBD1. The CDR3 runs 16 residues. Trimming took 2 bases from V and 5 from J; bases not matched to a gene: 9. Germline assignment: CDR1 GTSNPN and CDR2 SVGIG (reference sequence). CDR3 protein: CAWSTGQGARGDTQYF. The CDR3 coding sequence is TGTGCCTGGAGTACCGGACAGGGGGCGAGGGGAGATACGCAGTATTTT. Complete variable domain (other parts from reference TRBV30 and TRBJ2-3): SQTIHQWPATLVQPVGSPLSLECTVEGTSNPNLYWYRQAAGRGLQLLFYSVGIGQISSEVPQNLSASRPQDRQFILSSKKLLLSDSGFYLCAWSTGQGARGDTQYFGPGTRLTVL.

The sample holds many counts of this clonotype. V is TRBV7-2 and J is TRBJ1-5; D is uncertain. In germline, CDR1 is SGHTA, CDR2 FQGNSA. The CDR3 totals 13 residues. Trimming cost V 2 bases and J 3 bases, with 5 bases left between them. CDR3 sequence (DNA): TGTGCCAGCAGCTTAACAGACAATCAGCCCCAGCATTTT. Its protein is CASSLTDNQPQHF.

V is TRBV10-3 and J is TRBJ2-2; D is uncertain. CDR3 length: 14 amino acids. Germline assignment: CDR1 ENHRY and CDR2 SYGVKD. V lost 2 bases and J lost 0, with 4 bases in between. The CDR3 region has the DNA TGTGCCATCAGTGAGGCCTCGAACACCGGGGAGCTGTTTTTT. Encoded protein: CAISEASNTGELFF.